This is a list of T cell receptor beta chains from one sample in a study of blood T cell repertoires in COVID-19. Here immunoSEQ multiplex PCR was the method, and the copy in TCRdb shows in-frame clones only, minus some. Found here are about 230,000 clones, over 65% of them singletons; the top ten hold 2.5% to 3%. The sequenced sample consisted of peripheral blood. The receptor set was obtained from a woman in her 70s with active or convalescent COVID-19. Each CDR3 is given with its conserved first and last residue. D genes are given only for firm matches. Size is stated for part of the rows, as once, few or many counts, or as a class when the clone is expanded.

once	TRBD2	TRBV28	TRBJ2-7	TGTGCCAGCAGTTTATGGACTAGCGGGAGCGAGCAGTACTTC	CASSLWTSGSEQYF
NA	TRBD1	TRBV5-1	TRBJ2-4	TGCGCCAGCAGCTTTCAGACAGGGGGACAAAACATTCAGTACTTC	CASSFQTGGQNIQYF
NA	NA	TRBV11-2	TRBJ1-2	TGTGCCAGCAGCCATGGACAGCACTATGGCTACACCTTC	CASSHGQHYGYTF
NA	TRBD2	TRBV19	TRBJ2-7	TGTGCCAGTACGCCTAGCGGGAGGTCATACGAGCAGTACTTC	CASTPSGRSYEQYF
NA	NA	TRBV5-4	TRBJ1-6	TGTGCCAGCAGCCGCGTTACAGGGCTCTCTTCACCCCTCCACTTT	CASSRVTGLSSPLHF
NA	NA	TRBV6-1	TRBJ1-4	TGTGCCAGCAGTGAAGGGGCGAGGGAGGGTGAAAAACTGTTTTTT	CASSEGAREGEKLFF
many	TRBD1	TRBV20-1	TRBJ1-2	TGCAGTGCTAGTGCCCAAGCGGGGACAGGGGGGAGAGATGGCTACACCTTC	CSASAQAGTGGRDGYTF
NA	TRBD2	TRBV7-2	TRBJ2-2	TGTGCCAGCAGCCCCCGTAGCGGGGTGAACACCGGGGAGCTGTTTTTT	CASSPRSGVNTGELFF
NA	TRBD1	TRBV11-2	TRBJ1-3	TGTGCCAGCAGCTTAGTTCATGGGACAGGGAGCTCTGGAAACACCATATATTTT	CASSLVHGTGSSGNTIYF
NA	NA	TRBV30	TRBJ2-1	TGTGCCTGGAGTCCATTCTACAATGAGCAGTTCTTC	CAWSPFYNEQFF
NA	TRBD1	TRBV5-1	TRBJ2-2	TGCGCCAGCGGACAGGGGGCCGGGGAGCTGTTTTTT	CASGQGAGELFF
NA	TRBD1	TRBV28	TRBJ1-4	TGTGCCAGCAGAACTTCGACAGGGATCGGAAAACTGTTTTTT	CASRTSTGIGKLFF
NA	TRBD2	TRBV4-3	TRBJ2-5	TGCGCCAGCAGCCAAGCGGGGGGGCAAGAGACCCAGTACTTC	CASSQAGGQETQYF
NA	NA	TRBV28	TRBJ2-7	TGTGCCAGCAGTTTAAGTCGGGGGAACGAGCAGTACTTC	CASSLSRGNEQYF
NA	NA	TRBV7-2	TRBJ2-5	TGTGCCAGCAGCTCACGGGGCCAAGAGACCCAGTACTTC	CASSSRGQETQYF
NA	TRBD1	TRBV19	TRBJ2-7	TGTGCCAGTAGTTCTAGGACAGGGGGCTACGAGCAGTACTTC	CASSSRTGGYEQYF
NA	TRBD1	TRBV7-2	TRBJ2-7	TGTGCCAGCAGCTTATCGACAGGGGCTAGCTCCTACGAGCAGTACTTC	CASSLSTGASSYEQYF
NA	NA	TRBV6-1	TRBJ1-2	TGTGCCAGCAGTGAAGCGGGGCAGGGGACGGGTGGCTACACCTTC	CASSEAGQGTGGYTF
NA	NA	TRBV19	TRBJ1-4	TGTGCCAGTAGCCAAACGCAGGGGTTAAGGGAAAAACTGTTTTTT	CASSQTQGLREKLFF
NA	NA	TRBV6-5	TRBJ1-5	TGTGCCAGCAGTTACGGCAGGCAACAGCCCCAGCATTTT	CASSYGRQQPQHF
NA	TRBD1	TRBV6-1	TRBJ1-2	TGTGCCAGCAGTGAAGCTTTAACAGGGGGCGATGGCTACACCTTC	CASSEALTGGDGYTF
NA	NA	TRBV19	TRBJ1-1	TGTGCCAGTACCCCCACGGCGAGGACAGAAGCTTTCTTT	CASTPTARTEAFF
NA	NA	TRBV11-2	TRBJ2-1	TGTGCCAGCAGCTTAGCACTCTTGGGGGGAAAAGGTGAGCAGTTCTTC	CASSLALLGGKGEQFF
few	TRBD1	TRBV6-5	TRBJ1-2	TGTGCCAGCAAGGGACAGGGGTCCCCTAACTATGGCTACACCTTC	CASKGQGSPNYGYTF
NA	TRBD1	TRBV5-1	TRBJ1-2	TGCGCCAGCAGCCTTGGGACAGGGGCGGGTGGCTACACCTTC	CASSLGTGAGGYTF
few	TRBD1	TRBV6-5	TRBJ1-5	TGTGCCAGCGGGACAGTGGATCAGCCCCAGCATTTT	CASGTVDQPQHF
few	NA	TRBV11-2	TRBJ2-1	TGTGCCAGCAGCTTATGGGGCACCTACAATGAGCAGTTCTTC	CASSLWGTYNEQFF
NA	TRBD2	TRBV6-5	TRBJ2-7	TGTGCCAGCAGTAGGGAGGGTCAAGGGTCCTACGAGCAGTACTTC	CASSREGQGSYEQYF
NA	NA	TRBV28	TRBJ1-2	TGTGCCAGCAGTGTCGTAGGGGCGACCTATGGCTACACCTTC	CASSVVGATYGYTF
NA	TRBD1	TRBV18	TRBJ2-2	TGTGCCAGCTCACCGCGGGACAGGGGGCAACTGTTTTTT	CASSPRDRGQLFF
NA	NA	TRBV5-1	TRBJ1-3	TGCGCCAGCAGAGTAGGAGGGACTGGAAACACCATATATTTT	CASRVGGTGNTIYF
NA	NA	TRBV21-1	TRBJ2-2	TGTGCCAGCAGCAAAGCGGGGCAGGACCCCACCGGGGAGCTGTTTTTT	CASSKAGQDPTGELFF
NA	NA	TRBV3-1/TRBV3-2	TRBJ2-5	TGTGCCAGCAGCCAAGAGAGGAGGTTGGAGACCCAGTACTTC	CASSQERRLETQYF
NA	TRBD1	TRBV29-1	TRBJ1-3	TGCAGCGTTGAAGATCATGACAGGGGGACAAACACCATATATTTT	CSVEDHDRGTNTIYF
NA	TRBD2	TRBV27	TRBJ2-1	TGTGCCAGCAGTTTACGTCCCGGGACTAGCGGGAGGGCCCTCTATGAGCAGTTCTTC	CASSLRPGTSGRALYEQFF
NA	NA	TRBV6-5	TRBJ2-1	TGTGCCAGCAGTTCACTTAAACAGGGTACGAACAATGAGCAGTTCTTC	CASSSLKQGTNNEQFF
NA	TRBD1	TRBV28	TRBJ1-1	TGTGCCAGCAGTTTATGGGACAGGGATGGCGCTGAAGCTTTCTTT	CASSLWDRDGAEAFF
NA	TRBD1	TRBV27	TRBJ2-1	TGTGCCAGCAGGTCACCGGGACAGGGGTTCAATGAGCAGTTCTTC	CASRSPGQGFNEQFF
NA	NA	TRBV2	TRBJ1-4	TGTGCCAGCAGTTTCGGGACTATCAGTGAAAAACTGTTTTTT	CASSFGTISEKLFF
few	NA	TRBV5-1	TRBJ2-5	TGCGCCAGCAGCCCCTCGGGACTTTACCAAGAGACCCAGTACTTC	CASSPSGLYQETQYF
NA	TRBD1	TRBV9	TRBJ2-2	TGTGCCAGCAGCGTGGGACAGGGGGCGCAGGACGGGGAGCTGTTTTTT	CASSVGQGAQDGELFF
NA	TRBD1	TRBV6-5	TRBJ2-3	TGTGCCAGCAATAGACAGGGCTTCACAGATACGCAGTATTTT	CASNRQGFTDTQYF
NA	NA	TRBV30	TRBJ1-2	TGTGCCTGGACCTCAGGGTGGTTCTATGGCTACACCTTC	CAWTSGWFYGYTF
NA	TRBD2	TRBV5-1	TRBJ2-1	TGCGCCAGCACCACCAACGCGGGGGGGTATGAGCAGTTCTTC	CASTTNAGGYEQFF
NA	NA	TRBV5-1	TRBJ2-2	TGCGCCAGCAGCTTGGTTAACGGGGGCACCGGGGAGCTGTTTTTT	CASSLVNGGTGELFF
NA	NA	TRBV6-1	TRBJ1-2	TGTGCCAGCAGTGAAGTCGTCGGGGGACGCGGCTACACCTTC	CASSEVVGGRGYTF
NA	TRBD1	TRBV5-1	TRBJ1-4	TGCGCCAGCAGCCCGGGACAGGGGACTGAAAAACTGTTTTTT	CASSPGQGTEKLFF
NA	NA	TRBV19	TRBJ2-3	TGTGCCAGTAGTAGGGGAGAGGGAGATACGCAGTATTTT	CASSRGEGDTQYF
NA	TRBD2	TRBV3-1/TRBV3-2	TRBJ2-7	TGTGCCAGCAGCCAAGAGGGGGGGAGATACTCCGAGCAGTACTTC	CASSQEGGRYSEQYF
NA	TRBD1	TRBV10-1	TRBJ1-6	TGCGCCAGCAGTGAGAACCAGGGGGTTGCACCCCTCCACTTT	CASSENQGVAPLHF
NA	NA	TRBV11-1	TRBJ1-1	TGTGCCAGCAGCTTAGTACCAGGAGGCACTGAAGCTTTCTTT	CASSLVPGGTEAFF
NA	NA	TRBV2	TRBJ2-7	TGTGCCAGCAGACCACCAGGAGGTTGGTACGAGCAGTACTTC	CASRPPGGWYEQYF
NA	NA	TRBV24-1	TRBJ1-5	TGTGCCACCAGTGGCGGGTTATCGGACAATCAGCCCCAGCATTTT	CATSGGLSDNQPQHF
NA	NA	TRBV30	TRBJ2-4	TGTGCCTGGAGGTCTCGCCTACGCAGGAACATTCAGTACTTC	CAWRSRLRRNIQYF
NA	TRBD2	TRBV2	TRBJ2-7	TGTGCCAGCAGAGAATTGACTAGCGGACCCTACGAGCAGTACTTC	CASRELTSGPYEQYF
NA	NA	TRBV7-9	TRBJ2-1	TGTGCCAGGGAGGCGGCCCTAAGCGAGCAGTTCTTC	CAREAALSEQFF
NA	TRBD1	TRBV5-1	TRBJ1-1	TGCGCCAGCAGCTTGGCCTCAGGGGGCGACACTGAAGCTTTCTTT	CASSLASGGDTEAFF